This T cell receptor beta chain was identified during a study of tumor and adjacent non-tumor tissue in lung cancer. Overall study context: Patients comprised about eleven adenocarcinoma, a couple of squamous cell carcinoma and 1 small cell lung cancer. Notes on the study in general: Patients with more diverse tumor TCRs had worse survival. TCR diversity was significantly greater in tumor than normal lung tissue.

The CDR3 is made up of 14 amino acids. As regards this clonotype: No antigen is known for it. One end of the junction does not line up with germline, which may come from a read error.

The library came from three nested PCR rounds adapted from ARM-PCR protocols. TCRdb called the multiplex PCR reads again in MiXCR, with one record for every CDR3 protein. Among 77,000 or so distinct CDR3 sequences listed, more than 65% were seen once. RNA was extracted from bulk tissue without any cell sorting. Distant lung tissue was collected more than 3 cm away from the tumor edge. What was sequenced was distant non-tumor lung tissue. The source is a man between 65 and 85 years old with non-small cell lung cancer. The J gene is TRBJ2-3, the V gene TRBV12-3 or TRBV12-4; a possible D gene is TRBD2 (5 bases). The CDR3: CASSHRASTATQYF. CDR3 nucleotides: TGTGCCAGCAGCCATAGGGCTAGCACAGCTACGCAGTATTTT.